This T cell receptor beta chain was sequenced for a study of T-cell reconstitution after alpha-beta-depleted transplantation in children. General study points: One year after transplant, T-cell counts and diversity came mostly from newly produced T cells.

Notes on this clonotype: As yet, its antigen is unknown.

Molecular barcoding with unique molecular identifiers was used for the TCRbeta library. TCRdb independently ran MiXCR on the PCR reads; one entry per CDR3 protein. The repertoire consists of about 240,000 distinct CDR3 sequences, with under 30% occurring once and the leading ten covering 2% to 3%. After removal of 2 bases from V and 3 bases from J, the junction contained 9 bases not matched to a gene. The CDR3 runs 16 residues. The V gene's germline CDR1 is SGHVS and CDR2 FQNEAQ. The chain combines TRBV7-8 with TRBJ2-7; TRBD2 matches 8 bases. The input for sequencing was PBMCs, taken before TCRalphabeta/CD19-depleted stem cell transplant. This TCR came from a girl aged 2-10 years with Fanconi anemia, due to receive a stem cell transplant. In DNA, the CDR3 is TGTGCCAGCAGCTTACCCAATCAGCGGGAGCTCTACGAGCAGTACTTC. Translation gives CASSLPNQRELYEQYF.